This entry describes one T cell receptor beta chain. This CDR3 has 13 amino acids. CDR1 and CDR2 (germline): DFQATT, SNEGSKA (reference sequence). Trimming cost V 2 bases and J 5 bases; bases outside gene matches: 0. This sample is part of a study of CDR3 diversity in severe acne. TCRdb re-analysed the PCR reads in MiXCR, keeping a single row per CDR3 protein. This sample has under 100,000 distinct CDR3 sequences; about 50% occur once, and the top ten carry 10%. The sequenced material came from blood. The J gene is TRBJ2-2, the V gene TRBV20-1; 9 nucleotides agree with TRBD2. The receptor was derived from a male donor in good health, serving as a control. The CDR3 loop is CSARTSGTGELFF. CDR3 nucleotides: TGCAGTGCTAGAACTAGCGGGACCGGGGAGCTGTTTTTT.